One sample yielded the 29 T cell receptor beta chains listed below, sequenced in a study of neoadjuvant anti-PD-1 for oral cavity cancer. The sample's time point: after neoadjuvant nivolumab, at surgical resection. Assay used: immunoSEQ multiplex PCR; TCRdb lists only in-frame clones, some missing. The sample holds approximately 23,000 clones; more than 40% are singletons and the top ten take approximately 40%. Source: tumor tissue, taken after nivolumab (anti-PD-1) treatment. The receptor source for this set is a person aged 35 to 85 with oral cavity squamous cell carcinoma.

This clone was picked up many times. V and J are TRBV19 and TRBJ1-4, with D possibly being TRBD1 (5 bases). This CDR3 has 15 residues. The germline CDR1 and CDR2 sequences are LNHDA and SQIVND (reference sequence). Trimming took off 3 bases at V and 6 bases at J, with 14 bases between the two ends. The CDR3 DNA is TGTGCCAGTAGTATCGGGGGGAGATCGGATGAAAAACTGTTTTTT. It yields the protein CASSIGGRSDEKLFF.

This chain joins TRBV7-6 and TRBJ2-3; TRBD2 matches 8 bases. The CDR3 runs 18 residues. Per the germline V gene, CDR1 is SGHVS and CDR2 is FNYEAQ. The V segment lost 3 bases and the J segment 1 base; nucleotides outside the gene matches: 12. CDR3 DNA: TGTGCCAGCAGCTTTGATATCGGGGGGGGCAGTGGCACAGATACGCAGTATTTT. Its translation: CASSFDIGGGSGTDTQYF.

The chain employs TRBV19 and TRBJ2-1, with D possibly being TRBD1 (5 bases). Germline V gene data show CDR1 as LNHDA and CDR2 as SQIVND (reference sequence). V dropped 7 bases and J dropped 3 bases, with 13 bases sitting between them. The CDR3 is 14 residues long. This CDR3 reads CASNWQGGYNEQFF. The CDR3, as DNA: TGTGCCAGTAATTGGCAGGGTGGCTACAATGAGCAGTTCTTC.

The CDR3 spells CASSWAGTSTDTQYF. The CDR3, as DNA: TGTGCCAGCAGCTGGGCCGGGACAAGCACAGATACGCAGTATTTT. The chain is built from TRBV5-6 and TRBJ2-3; a possible D gene is TRBD1 (6 bases). This CDR3 has 15 residues. The V end was cut by 3 bases, the J end by 0 bases, with 11 bases between. CDR1 is SGHDT, CDR2 YYEEEE, per germline.

The gene calls are TRBV27 and TRBJ2-3; 11 positions agree with TRBD2. Germline CDR1 is MNHEY and CDR2 is SMNVEV (reference sequence). The CDR3 is 16 amino acids. J was trimmed by 7 bases and V by 1 base; bases with no gene match: 7. This CDR3 is CASSLFSGGAGNTQYF. In nucleotides, the CDR3 is TGTGCCAGCAGTTTATTTAGCGGGGGGGCCGGGAATACGCAGTATTTT.

This clone has just a few counts. The chain couples TRBV5-6 to TRBJ2-5, with D hard to call. The CDR3 totals 12 residues. V lost 0 bases and J lost 3, with 3 bases in between. The V gene's germline CDR1 is SGHDT and CDR2 YYEEEE. The CDR3 reads CASSLEEETQYF. The CDR3 DNA is TGTGCCAGCAGCTTGGAAGAAGAGACCCAGTACTTC. Combining the CDR3 with reference TRBV5-6 and TRBJ2-5 gives the whole variable domain DAGVTQSPTHLIKTRGQQVTLRCSPKSGHDTVSWYQQALGQGPQFIFQYYEEEERQRGNFPDRFSGHQFPNYSSELNVNALLLGDSALYLCASSLEEETQYFGPGTRLLVL.

The gene calls are TRBV4-3 and TRBJ2-3; 7 nucleotides agree with TRBD1. CDR1 and CDR2 from the germline V gene are LGHNA and YSLEER. V lost 1 base to trimming and J lost 1 base; unmatched junction nucleotides: 5. The CDR3 runs 16 residues. This CDR3 is CASSQGDRDGTDTQYF. The DNA of the CDR3 is TGCGCCAGCAGCCAAGGAGACAGGGACGGCACAGATACGCAGTATTTT.

This clone was recorded many times. V usage is TRBV9 and J usage is TRBJ1-1; 7 bases match TRBD1. Germline V gene lookup returns CDR1 SGDLS and CDR2 YYNGEE. The CDR3 spans 14 residues. The V segment lost 2 bases and the J segment 5 bases; nucleotides outside the gene matches: 6. The CDR3 coding sequence is TGTGCCAGCAGCGTCGAGGGGGCGGGTACTGAAGCTTTCTTT. Its protein product is CASSVEGAGTEAFF.

In its sample, this clone was seen a few times. This chain uses TRBV19 with TRBJ1-4; maybe TRBD1 (5 bases). CDR1 is LNHDA, CDR2 SQIVND, per germline (reference sequence). There are 14 residues in the CDR3. Trimming shortened V by 5 bases and J by 6 bases, and 13 bases separated the two germline ends. CDR3 in amino acids: CASSGGINHEKLFF. CDR3 nucleotide sequence: TGTGCCAGTAGTGGGGGGATTAACCATGAAAAACTGTTTTTT.

The gene calls are TRBV28 and TRBJ1-2; tentatively, D is TRBD1 (5 bases). Trimming shortened V by 1 base and J by 1 base, and 13 bases separated the two germline ends. The CDR3 contains 16 residues. From germline, CDR1 is MDHEN and CDR2 SYDVKM. The CDR3 region is CASSLYRGASNYGYTF. DNA of the CDR3: TGTGCCAGCAGTTTATATAGAGGGGCCAGTAACTATGGCTACACCTTC.

The chain uses TRBV10-2 and TRBJ1-2; D perhaps matches TRBD1 (5 bases). The V gene's germline CDR1 is WSHSY and CDR2 SAAADI. Trimming took off 7 bases at V and 2 bases at J, with 14 bases between the two ends. This CDR3 has 14 residues. This CDR3 reads CASNPGLSNYGYTF. The CDR3, as DNA: TGCGCCAGCAACCCAGGGTTATCGAACTATGGCTACACCTTC.

This clone was seen only a few times. The chain joins TRBV7-2 to TRBJ2-3; D is possibly TRBD1 (5 bases). Germline V gives CDR1 SGHTA, CDR2 FQGNSA. Trimming shortened V by 5 bases and J by 4 bases, and 10 bases separated the two germline ends. CDR3 length: 13 amino acids. CDR3 DNA sequence: TGTGCCAGCAGCCGCAGACAGTCAGATACGCAGTATTTT. Its translation is CASSRRQSDTQYF.

V and J are TRBV27 and TRBJ2-3, with 13 bases that match TRBD2. The V gene's germline CDR1 is MNHEY and CDR2 SMNVEV (reference sequence). The length of the CDR3 is 17 residues. Germline trimming cut 5 bases from V and 0 bases from J; bases unmatched to any gene: 5. In nucleotides, the CDR3 is TGTGCCAGCAGTCGACTAGCGGGGGGCGGGAGCACAGATACGCAGTATTTT. It yields the protein CASSRLAGGGSTDTQYF.

V is TRBV19 and J is TRBJ2-1; 11 bases line up with TRBD1. The CDR3 runs 14 residues. The germline V gene encodes CDR1 LNHDA and CDR2 SQIVND (reference sequence). The J segment lost 6 bases and the V segment lost 4 bases, leaving 2 bases of the junction unmatched. DNA for the CDR3: TGTGCCAGTAGTACCGGGACAGGGGGCAATGAGCAGTTCTTC. Its protein is CASSTGTGGNEQFF.

In this sample, this clone turned up a few times. The chain uses TRBV19 and TRBJ1-2; 7 bases line up with TRBD1. The CDR3 covers 18 residues. Trimming cost V 2 bases and J 4 bases; bases outside gene matches: 16. Looked up from germline, CDR1 is LNHDA and CDR2 is SQIVND (reference sequence). DNA for the CDR3: TGTGCCAGTAGTATATTCCGCGGGACAGACGTGATTGGCTATGGCTACACCTTC. Amino acids: CASSIFRGTDVIGYGYTF.

This chain uses TRBV11-2 with TRBJ1-1, with no clear D. Germline V CDR1 and CDR2: SGHAT, FQNNGV. V lost 0 bases, J lost 11 bases, and 13 bases lay in between. The CDR3 is 13 amino acids. For the CDR3, the DNA is TGTGCCAGCAGCTTAGATCCCCCGATAGGCGCTTTCTTT. This gives the protein CASSLDPPIGAFF.

This sequence joins TRBV2 and TRBJ2-7, with a possible D match to TRBD2 (6 bases). Trimming left V 6 bases short and J 0 bases short, with 6 bases between. CDR3 length: 12 amino acids. Germline loops: CDR1 SNHLY, CDR2 FYNNEI. CDR3 nucleotide sequence: TGTGCCAGCAGCGGGAGCTCCTACGAGCAGTACTTC. It codes for CASSGSSYEQYF.

V usage is TRBV5-6 and J usage is TRBJ2-7, with TRBD1 matching 9 bases. Trimming cost V 0 bases and J 4 bases; bases outside gene matches: 8. CDR1 and CDR2 from the germline V gene are SGHDT and YYEEEE. The length of the CDR3 is 16 residues. The DNA for the CDR3 is TGTGCCAGCAGCTTGGGGCGGGACAGGGTTAAATACGAGCAGTACTTC. Translation gives CASSLGRDRVKYEQYF. Combining the CDR3 with reference TRBV5-6 and TRBJ2-7 gives the whole variable domain DAGVTQSPTHLIKTRGQQVTLRCSPKSGHDTVSWYQQALGQGPQFIFQYYEEEERQRGNFPDRFSGHQFPNYSSELNVNALLLGDSALYLCASSLGRDRVKYEQYFGPGTRLTVT.

The chain couples TRBV10-3 to TRBJ1-5; no reliable D call. With 3 bases removed from V and 0 bases from J, the gap between germline ends came to 12 bases. Germline V gene sequence: CDR1 ENHRY, CDR2 SYGVKD. This CDR3 is built from 16 residues. The CDR3 loop is CAISDPGRISNQPQHF. The DNA for the CDR3 is TGTGCCATCAGTGACCCCGGGCGGATTAGCAATCAGCCCCAGCATTTT.

This clone has just a few counts. V and J are TRBV5-5 and TRBJ2-7; D uncertain. With 0 bases removed from V and 3 bases from J, the gap between germline ends came to 7 bases. The CDR3 runs to 13 residues. CDR1 is SGHKS and CDR2 is YYEKEE in the germline V gene (reference sequence). Written as DNA, the CDR3 is TGTGCCAGCAGCTTGGACAAGCGCTACGAGCAGTACTTC. Translating gives CASSLDKRYEQYF.

This clone occurred many times. The chain recombines TRBV9 with TRBJ2-3, with 10 bases that match TRBD2. In germline, CDR1 is SGDLS, CDR2 YYNGEE. The CDR3 has 16 residues. V was clipped by 3 bases and J by 6 bases; unmatched bases: 10. The CDR3 nucleotides read TGTGCCAGCAGCGAGATACTAGCGGGGAGCGTCGATACGCAGTATTTT. The encoded protein is CASSEILAGSVDTQYF.

This chain links TRBV6-9 with TRBJ1-5; D is unresolved. The germline V gene encodes CDR1 MNHGY and CDR2 SVAAGI. V lost 2 bases, J lost 8 bases, and 19 bases lay in between. CDR3 length: 16 amino acids. The DNA of the CDR3 is TGTGCCAGCAGTTATCGTCGTCGTCGAACGGCAGAGCCCCAGCATTTT. Translating gives CASSYRRRRTAEPQHF.

This clone was detected a few times. The chain uses TRBV5-1 and TRBJ2-2; 9 bases agree with TRBD2. This CDR3 contains 16 residues. Germline trimming cut 5 bases from V and 1 base from J; bases unmatched to any gene: 6. Germline assignment: CDR1 SGHRS and CDR2 YFSETQ. In DNA form, the CDR3 reads TGCGCCAGCAGTCAACGTAGCGGGAGGAACACCGGGGAGCTGTTTTTT. Residues: CASSQRSGRNTGELFF.

The J gene is TRBJ1-5, the V gene TRBV28; D unclear. The CDR3 totals 14 residues. The V and J ends lost 6 bases and 0 bases respectively, with 9 bases between them. The V gene's germline CDR1 is MDHEN and CDR2 SYDVKM. CDR3 coding DNA: TGTGCCAGCAGGCGGGGTAATAGCAATCAGCCCCAGCATTTT. Translating gives CASRRGNSNQPQHF. Combining the CDR3 with reference TRBV28 and TRBJ1-5 gives the whole variable domain DVKVTQSSRYLVKRTGEKVFLECVQDMDHENMFWYRQDPGLGLRLIYFSYDVKMKEKGDIPEGYSVSREKKERFSLILESASTNQTSMYLCASRRGNSNQPQHFGDGTRLSIL.

The chain's CDR3 is CASSIGSSGERNEQFF. In nucleotides, the CDR3 is TGTGCCAGTAGTATAGGATCTAGCGGGGAGAGGAATGAGCAGTTCTTC. V usage is TRBV19 and J usage is TRBJ2-1; 9 bases fit TRBD2. Unmatched junction bases numbered 8, after V lost 1 base and J lost 7 bases. The germline CDR1 and CDR2 sequences are LNHDA and SQIVND (reference sequence). CDR3 length: 16 amino acids.

The V call is TRBV28, the J call TRBJ2-3, with unresolved D. V lost 8 bases to trimming and J lost 7 bases, with 16 bases between them. The CDR3 extends over 13 amino acids. The germline CDR1 and CDR2 sequences are MDHEN and SYDVKM. CDR3 nucleotide sequence: TGTGCCAGCGGGTCCCACCGCGATAATACGCAGTATTTT. Encoded protein: CASGSHRDNTQYF.

This clone was observed a handful of times. The chain links TRBV7-7 to TRBJ1-1; the D is unclear. Germline lookup yields CDR1 SSHAT and CDR2 FNYEAQ (reference sequence). The V gene lost 2 bases and the J gene lost 1 base, with 5 bases spanning the gap. This CDR3 comprises 13 residues. CDR3 nucleotides: TGTGCCAGCAGCTTAAGTGGGAACACTGAAGCTTTCTTT. Its protein is CASSLSGNTEAFF.

This clone was observed a handful of times. The chain recombines TRBV10-3 with TRBJ2-5; no clear D gene. Germline-derived CDR1 and CDR2 are ENHRY and SYGVKD. The CDR3 sequence is 17 residues long. Trimming took off 0 bases at V and 0 bases at J, with 14 bases between the two ends. CDR3 amino acids: CAISESTPRLNQETQYF. DNA for the CDR3: TGTGCCATCAGTGAGTCAACCCCACGGCTAAACCAAGAGACCCAGTACTTC.

This clone was seen a handful of times. The V gene is TRBV7-6, the J gene TRBJ1-3; D not resolved. Germline assignment: CDR1 SGHVS and CDR2 FNYEAQ. V lost 1 base and J 0 bases, leaving 16 bases between the germline ends. CDR3 size: 18 residues. For the CDR3, the DNA is TGTGCCAGCAGCTTAGGACCGAAACGGAGAAACTCTGGAAACACCATATATTTT. Translated, it gives CASSLGPKRRNSGNTIYF.